This note documents a single TCR beta chain sequence. What this receptor recognizes is not known. Per-base quality was not reported, and no clone a single base away is much larger than it. From the cysteine up to the phenylalanine, the CDR3 has a length of 18 residues. The sequence is cut down to CDR3 DNA, 54 bases in frame from base 1. V was cut back by 6 bases and J by 0 bases, leaving a gap of 24 bases between them. Via the germline V gene, CDR1 is SGHRS and CDR2 YFSETQ. The method was the immunoSEQ multiplex PCR assay. TCRdb carries this immuneACCESS record with in-frame sequences only. Its versions omit some clonotypes, under half of them owing to an unresolved V gene in the studies checked, with the rest unexplained. The sample table holds around 100,000 clones, of which approximately 94% were seen once. The top ten constitute around 0.9% of the sample. This entry comes from a study of T cell changes during pregnancy in multiple sclerosis (dated by TCRdb to between 2018 and 2021). About the investigation overall: The study examined how the T cell repertoire changed over the course of pregnancy in women with multiple sclerosis.

The chain is encoded by TRBV5-1 joined to TRBJ1-1, with TRBD1 as a weak D call on 5 bases. This sequence was found in a female donor with multiple sclerosis, enrolled in a pregnancy study. Material: peripheral blood, obtained before pregnancy. The sequenced DNA: TGCGCCAGCAACCTACGTGCCGCAGGGTCGGCCATGAACACTGAAGCTTTCTTT. It translates to CASNLRAAGSAMNTEAFF.